This TCR beta chain was sequenced in a study of shared clonotypes between healthy human individuals (dated by TCRdb to 2019 to 2021). With regard to the full study: Two women and three men aged 18 to 49 years were included in the cohort. For each donor, CD4 naive and CD4 memory were each run on three plates, CD8 naive on two plates, and CD8 memory on one plate. Different laboratories and diverse techniques were used to prepare libraries and sequence TCR repertoires, to increase sequencing depth and limit assay-specific biases. Blood TCR repertoires of roughly five healthy adults were deeply sequenced to estimate repertoire size and the extent of clonotype sharing between individuals. Each donor's leukapheresis produced roughly between about 0.8 and 8.9 billion PBMCs. What the work shows at the level of the full study, not this receptor alone: Because the study included a small number of donors, the genetic and exposure-history diversity represented was limited. Pairwise subsampling indicated that sequencing depth was expected to affect the degree of clonotype sharing among donors. Compared with non-shared clonotypes, the clonotypes found in all four sorted-subset donors had higher generation probabilities. Even with the large sequencing depth, rarefaction of the sorted-subset datasets indicated that sequencing was incomplete. Larger estimated clonotype richness was generally found for naive subsets than for memory subsets. Around 5.4% of naive CD4, around 4% of naive CD8, approximately 2.2% of memory CD4, and approximately 0.39% of memory CD8 clonotypes were shared across a few donors. Sampling was restricted to blood, and TCR repertoires in tissue are likely to differ from TCR repertoires in blood.

Using the deep immunoSEQ assay, TCR CDR3 regions were amplified from genomic DNA by multiplex PCR. Genomic DNA extracted from each cell subset was distributed evenly over all wells of several immunoSEQ 96-well plates, and each plate served as one replicate. For sorted subsets, around 0.2 ug genomic DNA, equal to 30,000 to 35,000 T cell genomes, was loaded into each replicate PCR. The purified libraries were quantified using a Qubit 3.0 fluorometer, sized with a Bioanalyzer 2100, and then quantified again using the KAPA Library Quantification kit. A separate single-read 150-cycle Illumina NextSeq 550 flow cell was used to sequence each immunoSEQ 96-well plate. As for the original processing: Because the immunoSEQ output included only junctional sequences and no quality scores, the filtering could not be the same as the filtering used for full-length reads. Sequences were annotated with PyIR, a Python wrapper for IgBLAST v1.9, using IMGT germline references to assign V/J genes and CDR3. Reads were removed for weak V/J assignments (E-value above 1e-6), missing CDR3, stop codons, out-of-frame junctions, or ambiguous translated residues. A V3J clonotype was defined by an identical inferred V gene, J gene, and CDR3 amino acid sequence. The percentage overlap between two repertoires was calculated by dividing the number of shared unique clonotypes by the size of the smaller repertoire. RTK rarefaction, the Chao1 estimator, and Recon v2.1 estimates of unobserved clonotypes were used to assess repertoire richness. OLGA was used to compute generation probabilities for all TCRbeta clonotypes that the gDNA method yielded from a handful of donors. As stored in TCRdb, this immuneACCESS dataset retains in-frame rearrangements with V and J assigned. A fraction of the clones does not appear; measured against another copy, unresolved V genes explain less than half of the discrepancy, and the remainder lacks a known reason. V and J calls and clone size come straight from that table; D and trimming were deduced from the DNA. Across this sample there are some 1,400,000 clones, with approximately 97% seen only once. The ten largest clones represent roughly 1.2% of the sample.

At the junction V is shortened by 7 bases and J by 7 bases, with 14 bases in between. From its cysteine to its phenylalanine, the CDR3 spans 13 amino acids. Of the read, only the CDR3 DNA is kept; its 39 bases are in frame from base 1. Via the germline V gene, CDR1 is SNHLY and CDR2 FYNNEI. The donors were healthy, HIV-negative adults who had no recently reported acute infections or vaccinations. Only Caucasian adults living in Nashville, Tennessee, USA were represented among the donors. CD4+ T cells were enriched through magnetic negative selection, after which naive cells were positively selected on CD45RA and the remaining negative fraction served as the memory subset. Blood was collected by leukapheresis, and PBMCs were isolated by Ficoll-Histopaque density gradient centrifugation and then cryopreserved in liquid nitrogen vapor phase. Analytical flow cytometry was used to check the purity and quantity of each magnetically sorted T cell population. From each sorted fraction, genomic DNA was isolated and quantified by UV absorbance on a Nanodrop 2000c.

Concerning this clone: Its binding antigen is unknown. The sample holds no much larger clone one base away, and base qualities are not on file.

This clonotype was obtained from a man younger than 40 in good health. The source material was naive CD4+ T cells sorted from blood. Sample cell subset or site, as interpreted from the label and publication: CD45RA+ positively selected. The sequence joins TRBV2 to TRBJ2-1; the D gene is possibly TRBD2, with 5 bases matching. The CDR3 in this case is CASNYPRGNEQFF. The DNA sequence is given as TGTGCCAGCAATTATCCCCGGGGAAATGAGCAGTTCTTC.